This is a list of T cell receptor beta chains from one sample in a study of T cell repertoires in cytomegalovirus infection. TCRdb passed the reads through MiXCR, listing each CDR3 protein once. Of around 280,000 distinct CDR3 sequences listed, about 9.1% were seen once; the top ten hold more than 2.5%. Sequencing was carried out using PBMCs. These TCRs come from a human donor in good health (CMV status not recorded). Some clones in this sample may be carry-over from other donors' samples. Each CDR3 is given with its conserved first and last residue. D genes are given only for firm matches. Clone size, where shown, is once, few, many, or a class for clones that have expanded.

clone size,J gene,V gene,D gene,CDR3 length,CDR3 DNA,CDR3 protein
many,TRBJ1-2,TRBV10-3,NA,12,TGTGCCTTCAACGACAGGAACTATGGCTACACCTTC,CAFNDRNYGYTF
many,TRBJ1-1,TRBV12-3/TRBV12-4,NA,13,TGTGCCAGCAGTTTCACAGAGAACACTGAAGCTTTCTTT,CASSFTENTEAFF
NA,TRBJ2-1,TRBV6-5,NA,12,TGTGCCAGCAGTTACTCGACCGGACAGCAGTTCTTC,CASSYSTGQQFF
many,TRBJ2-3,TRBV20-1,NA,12,TGCAGTGCTAGAGAGTTCACAGATACGCAGTATTTT,CSAREFTDTQYF
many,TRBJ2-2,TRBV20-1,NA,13,TGCAGTGCTAGAGATTGGGACACCGGGGAGCTGTTTTTT,CSARDWDTGELFF
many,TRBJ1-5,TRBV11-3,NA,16,TGTGCCAGCAGCTTCGCACAGAAAGCATGGGAGCAGCCCCAGCATTTT,CASSFAQKAWEQPQHF
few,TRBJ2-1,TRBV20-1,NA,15,TGCAGTGCTAGAGAAGCAGATGTTTACTACAATGAGCAGTTCTTC,CSAREADVYYNEQFF
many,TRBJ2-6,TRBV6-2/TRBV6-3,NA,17,TGTGCCAGCAGTCGGGACCGAGAGGGCTCTGGGGCCAACGTCCTGACTTTC,CASSRDREGSGANVLTF
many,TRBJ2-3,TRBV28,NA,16,TGTGCCAGCGGAGAATTTGGCGGGAAACGCACAGATACGCAGTATTTT,CASGEFGGKRTDTQYF
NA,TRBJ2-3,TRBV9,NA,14,TGTGCCAGCAGCGTAAGACCTTACACAGATACGCAGTATTTT,CASSVRPYTDTQYF
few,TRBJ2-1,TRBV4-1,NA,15,TGCGCCAGCAGCCACTCTAGTGTCTCCTACAATGAGCAGTTCTTC,CASSHSSVSYNEQFF
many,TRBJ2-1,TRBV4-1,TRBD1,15,TGCGCCAGCAGCCCCGGACAGGGGGACGCAAATGAGCAGTTCTTC,CASSPGQGDANEQFF
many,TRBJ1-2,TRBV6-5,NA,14,TGTGCCAGCAGTTACTCGTCGGCAGCAGGTGGCTACACCTTC,CASSYSSAAGGYTF
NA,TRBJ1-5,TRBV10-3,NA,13,TGTGCCACCGGAGAAGGGCTCAATCAGCCCCAGCATTTT,CATGEGLNQPQHF
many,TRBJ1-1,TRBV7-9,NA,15,TGTGCCAGCAGCTTGGGACTGGGGCCGAACACTGAAGCTTTCTTT,CASSLGLGPNTEAFF
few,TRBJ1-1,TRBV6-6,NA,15,TGTGCCAGCAGCTCACCCTTTACAGGGAACACTGAAGCTTTCTTT,CASSSPFTGNTEAFF
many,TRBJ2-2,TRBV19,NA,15,TGTGCCAGTAGTACCGGGACTTTTGGTGCCGGGGAGCTGTTTTTT,CASSTGTFGAGELFF
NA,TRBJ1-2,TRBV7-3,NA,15,TGTGCCAGCAGCCGAGGGCAGGGGAGAGACTATGGCTACACCTTC,CASSRGQGRDYGYTF
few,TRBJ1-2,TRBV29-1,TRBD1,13,TGCAGCGTTGAGGGACAGGGGTCCTATGGCTACACCTTC,CSVEGQGSYGYTF
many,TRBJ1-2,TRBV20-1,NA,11,TGCAGTGCAGGACTGGGTTTCGGCTACACCTTC,CSAGLGFGYTF
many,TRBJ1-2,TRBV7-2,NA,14,TGTGCCAGCAGCTTAGGCGGACAGATCTATGGCTACACCTTC,CASSLGGQIYGYTF
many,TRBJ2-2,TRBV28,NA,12,TGTGCCAGCAGGGGTAACACCGGGGAGCTGTTTTTT,CASRGNTGELFF
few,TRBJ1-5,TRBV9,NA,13,TGTGCCAGCAGCGTATCTGGGACTCAGCCCCAGCATTTT,CASSVSGTQPQHF
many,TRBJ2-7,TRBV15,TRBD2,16,TGTGCCACCAGCAGGGAAATAGCGGGGACCGCCTACGAGCAGTACTTC,CATSREIAGTAYEQYF
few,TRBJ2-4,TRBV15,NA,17,TGTGCCACCAGCAGAGATCTGGCAGGGTCGGGAGAAAACATTCAGTACTTC,CATSRDLAGSGENIQYF
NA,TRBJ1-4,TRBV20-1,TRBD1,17,TGCAGTGCTAGAGGACAGGGCCCACCCTGGGCCCATGAAAAACTGTTTTTT,CSARGQGPPWAHEKLFF
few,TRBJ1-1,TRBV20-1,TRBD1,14,TGCAGTGCTGCACAGGGGGCCTCGAACACTGAAGCTTTCTTT,CSAAQGASNTEAFF